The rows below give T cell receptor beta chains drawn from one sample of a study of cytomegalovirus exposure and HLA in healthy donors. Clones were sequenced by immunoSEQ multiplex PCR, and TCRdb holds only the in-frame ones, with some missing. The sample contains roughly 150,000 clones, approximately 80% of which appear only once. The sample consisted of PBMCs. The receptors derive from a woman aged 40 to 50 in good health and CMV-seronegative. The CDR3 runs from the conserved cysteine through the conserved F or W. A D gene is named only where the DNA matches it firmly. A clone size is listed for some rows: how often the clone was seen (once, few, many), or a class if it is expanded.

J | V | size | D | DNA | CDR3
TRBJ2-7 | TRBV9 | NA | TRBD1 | TGTGCCAGCAGCGACCGGGACAGGGGATACGAGCAGTACTTC | CASSDRDRGYEQYF
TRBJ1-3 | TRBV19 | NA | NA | TGTGCCAGTAGTAAACAGGACGGAATATCTGGAAACACCATATATTTT | CASSKQDGISGNTIYF
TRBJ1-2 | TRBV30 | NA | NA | TGTGCCACCGCGGGTGTCTATGGCTACACCTTC | CATAGVYGYTF
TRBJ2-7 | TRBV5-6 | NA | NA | TGTGCCAGCAGCATCACAGGGAAGGCAAACTACGAGCAGTACTTC | CASSITGKANYEQYF
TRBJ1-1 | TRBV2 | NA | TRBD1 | TGTGCCAGCAGTGAGTCGGGACAGGGGAGTCGTTACACTGAAGCTTTCTTT | CASSESGQGSRYTEAFF
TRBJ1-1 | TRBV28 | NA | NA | TGTGCCACAGGGATGAACACTGAAGCTTTCTTT | CATGMNTEAFF
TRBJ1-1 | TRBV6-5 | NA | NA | TGTGCCAGCAGTAGCCCCGAGGCAGGGTTGTCTGAAGCTTTCTTT | CASSSPEAGLSEAFF
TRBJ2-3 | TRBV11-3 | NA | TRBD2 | TGTGCCAGCAGCCCAGGGACTAGCGGGGACGCAGATACGCAGTATTTT | CASSPGTSGDADTQYF
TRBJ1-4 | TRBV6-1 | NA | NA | TGTGCCAGCAGTGACTGGGCCAGGGGTAATGAAAAACTGTTTTTT | CASSDWARGNEKLFF
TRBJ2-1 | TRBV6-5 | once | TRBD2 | TGTGCCAGCAGTTACAGTGCGGGGGGAATGGGGCAGTTCTTC | CASSYSAGGMGQFF
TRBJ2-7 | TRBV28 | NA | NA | TGTGCCAGCAGTTTGCGGTTCTACGAGCAGTACTTC | CASSLRFYEQYF
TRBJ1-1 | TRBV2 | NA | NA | TGTGCCAGCAGTGAAATCCCGACAGTGGCGGGGCCTGGAGCTTTCTTT | CASSEIPTVAGPGAFF
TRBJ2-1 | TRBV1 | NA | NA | TGCACCAGCAGCCAAGGGGATCTAGCGTTGAGCTCCTACAATGAGCAGTTCTTC | CTSSQGDLALSSYNEQFF
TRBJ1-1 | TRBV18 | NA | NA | TGTGCCAGCTCACCAACTACGGGGACAGAAGCTTTCTTT | CASSPTTGTEAFF
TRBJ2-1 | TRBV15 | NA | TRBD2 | TGTGCCACCAGCAGAGTGGGCCTAGCGGGACACAATGAGCAGTTCTTC | CATSRVGLAGHNEQFF
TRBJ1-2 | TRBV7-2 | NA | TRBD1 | TGTGCCAGCAGCAAAAGGACAGGGGGCTTTGTCTATGGCTACACCTTC | CASSKRTGGFVYGYTF
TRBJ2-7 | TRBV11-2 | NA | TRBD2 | TGTGCCAGCAGCTTCGATTTGGGCGGGAGAGGGGCCTACGAGCAGTACTTC | CASSFDLGGRGAYEQYF
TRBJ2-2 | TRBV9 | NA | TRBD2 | TGTGCCAGCAGCGTAGCAACTAGCGGGTCGAACACCGGGGAGCTGTTTTTT | CASSVATSGSNTGELFF
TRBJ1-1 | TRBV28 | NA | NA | TGTGCCAGCAGTTTTCGGGTCCTAGGGGGTGACACTGAAGCTTTCTTT | CASSFRVLGGDTEAFF
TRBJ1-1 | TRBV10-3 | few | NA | TGTGCCAGCTATGACAGGCCAGACACTGAAGCTTTCTTT | CASYDRPDTEAFF
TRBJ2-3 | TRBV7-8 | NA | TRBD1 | TGTGCCCTTGCGAGGGGGCCCACAGATACGCAGTATTTT | CALARGPTDTQYF
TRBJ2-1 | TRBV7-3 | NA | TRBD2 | TGTGCCAGCAGCCCGACAACTAGCGGGGGACCCTCCTACAATGAGCAGTTCTTC | CASSPTTSGGPSYNEQFF
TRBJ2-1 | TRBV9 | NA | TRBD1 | TGTGCCAGCAGCGTCCTGGGACAGGGGGCTTATGAGCAGTTCTTC | CASSVLGQGAYEQFF
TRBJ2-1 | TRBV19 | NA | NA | TGTGCCAGTAGTACTCACAATGAGCAGTTCTTC | CASSTHNEQFF
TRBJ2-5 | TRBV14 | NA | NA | TGTGCCAGCAGCCTTTACGGGATCCAAGAGACCCAGTACTTC | CASSLYGIQETQYF
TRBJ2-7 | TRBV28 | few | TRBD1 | TGTGCCAGCAGTATCGGACAGGGAGTCTACGAGCAGTACTTC | CASSIGQGVYEQYF
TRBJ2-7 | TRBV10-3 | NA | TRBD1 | TGTGCCATCAGTGACAGCTGGCGGGGACAGGAATTCTACGAGCAGTACTTC | CAISDSWRGQEFYEQYF
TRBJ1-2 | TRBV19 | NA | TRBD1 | TGTGCCAGTAGTAATCTACCGGGACAGGGGGCGGATGGCTACACCTTC | CASSNLPGQGADGYTF
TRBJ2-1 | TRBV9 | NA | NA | TGTGCCAGCACCGCGCTCCCCGGACTACCAATCGACAATGAGCAGTTCTTC | CASTALPGLPIDNEQFF
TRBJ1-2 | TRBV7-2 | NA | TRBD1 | TGTGCCAGCAGCGTAGCCCCTTACCGCAGGGGGCGGAACTATGGCTACACCTTC | CASSVAPYRRGRNYGYTF
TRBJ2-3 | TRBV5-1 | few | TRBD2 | TGCGCCAGCAGCTTGGAAGGGAGGGCCACAGATACGCAGTATTTT | CASSLEGRATDTQYF
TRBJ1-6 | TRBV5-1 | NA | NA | TGCGCCAGCAGCTTCGGAGTTCCACCCCTCCACTTT | CASSFGVPPLHF
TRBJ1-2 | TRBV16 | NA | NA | TGTGCCAGCAGCCAATACGGACAGAGCCATTATGGCTACACCTTC | CASSQYGQSHYGYTF
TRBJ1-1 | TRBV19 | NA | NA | TGTGCCAGTGTCGTGGGGCAGGGGAACACTGAAGCTTTCTTT | CASVVGQGNTEAFF
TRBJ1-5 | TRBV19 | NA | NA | TGTGCCAGTAGTTCGCCGACACACGAGCAGCCCCAGCATTTT | CASSSPTHEQPQHF
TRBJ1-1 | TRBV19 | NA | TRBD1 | TGTGCCAGTAGTATATCCGACCGACAGGGGGGTTACCTCGGCACTGAAGCTTTCTTT | CASSISDRQGGYLGTEAFF
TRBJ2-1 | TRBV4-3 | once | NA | TGCGCCAGCAGCCACGGGGACTCCTACAATGAGCAGTTCTTC | CASSHGDSYNEQFF
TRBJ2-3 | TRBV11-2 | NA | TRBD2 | TGTGCCAGCAGCTTAAATAGACTAGCGGAATCGTATTTT | CASSLNRLAESYF
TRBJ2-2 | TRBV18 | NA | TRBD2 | TGTGCCAGCTCACCAACGGGAGGAAGGCCCGGGGAGCTGTTTTTT | CASSPTGGRPGELFF
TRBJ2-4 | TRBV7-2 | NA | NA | TGTGCCAGCAGTCCGGGGGGCAATATAAACAGTCAGTACTTC | CASSPGGNINSQYF
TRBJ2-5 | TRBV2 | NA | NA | TGTGCCAGCAGTGGAGAAGTTCGGGAGACCCAGTACTTC | CASSGEVRETQYF
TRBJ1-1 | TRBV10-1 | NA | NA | TGCGCCAGCAGGCAGGGCCTCGCTACTGAAGCTTTCTTT | CASRQGLATEAFF
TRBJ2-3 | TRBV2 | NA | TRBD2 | TGTGCCAGCCAGCTAGCGGGAGTTTTGGTCCCCGTGGATACGCAGTATTTT | CASQLAGVLVPVDTQYF
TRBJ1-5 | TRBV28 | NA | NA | TGTGCCAGCAGGACGGGACCGGAGGGTCAGCCCCAGCATTTT | CASRTGPEGQPQHF
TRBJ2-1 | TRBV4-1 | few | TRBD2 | TGCGCCAGCAGCCAAAAAAAAGCGGGAGGCTATAGCTCCTACAATGAGCAGTTCTTC | CASSQKKAGGYSSYNEQFF
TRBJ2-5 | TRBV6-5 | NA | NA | TGTGCCAGCAGTCGGGGGGAGACCCAGTACTTC | CASSRGETQYF
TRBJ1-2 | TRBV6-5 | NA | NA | TGTGCCAGCAGTCAGAACGACAGGTCTGGTGGCTACACCTTC | CASSQNDRSGGYTF
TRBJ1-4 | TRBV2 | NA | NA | TGTGCCAGCAGTTTCGCCGGGGGTAATAATGAAAAACTGTTTTTT | CASSFAGGNNEKLFF
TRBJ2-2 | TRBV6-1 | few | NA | TGTGCCAGCAGTACTCGGGGGTACACCGGGGAGCTGTTTTTT | CASSTRGYTGELFF
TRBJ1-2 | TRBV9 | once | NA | TGTGCCAGCAGCGTAAGGCCAGCGGCTAACTATGGCTACACCTTC | CASSVRPAANYGYTF
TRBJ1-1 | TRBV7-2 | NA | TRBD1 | TGTGCCAGCAGCCAGCAGGGGGCTTTAACGAACACTGAAGCTTTCTTT | CASSQQGALTNTEAFF
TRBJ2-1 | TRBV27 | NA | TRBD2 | TGTGCCAGCAGTTTAATTCTAGCGGGAGGGCCAGGAAATGAGCAGTTCTTC | CASSLILAGGPGNEQFF